The 30 T cell receptor beta chains below all came from one sample that was sequenced in a study of early T cells in non-severe SARS-CoV-2 infection. TCRdb redid the calling of the 5' RACE reads with MiXCR, one entry per CDR3 protein. The table has tens of thousands of distinct CDR3 sequences, over 4.5% seen once. The material sequenced was whole blood. The source of these receptors is an adult who was a healthcare worker with PCR-confirmed SARS-CoV-2 infection or an uninfected control (not recorded which).

V usage is TRBV28 and J usage is TRBJ2-1; no definite D call. The CDR3 is 11 amino acids. V was trimmed by 2 bases and J by 10 bases, leaving 6 bases between them. Germline V gene lookup returns CDR1 MDHEN and CDR2 SYDVKM. The CDR3 DNA is TGTGCCAGCAGTTTAGAACGAGAGCAGTTCTTC. Its translation: CASSLEREQFF. Full variable domain (outside the CDR3, taken from reference TRBV28 and TRBJ2-1): DVKVTQSSRYLVKRTGEKVFLECVQDMDHENMFWYRQDPGLGLRLIYFSYDVKMKEKGDIPEGYSVSREKKERFSLILESASTNQTSMYLCASSLEREQFFGPGTRLTVL.

In its sample, this clonotype was seen many times. CDR3 residues: CASSLRTGGRTEAFF. The CDR3 DNA sequence: TGTGCCAGCAGCCTAAGGACAGGGGGACGTACTGAAGCTTTCTTT. The chain uses TRBV4-2 and TRBJ1-1, with 10 bases matching TRBD1. This CDR3 contains 15 residues. With V trimmed by 4 bases and J by 5 bases, 7 bases remained unmatched. The germline CDR1 and CDR2 sequences are LGHNA and YNFKEQ.

This clonotype was detected ten times or more. The genes are TRBV6-1 and TRBJ2-2; 11 bases fit TRBD2. Germline CDR1 reads MNHNS; CDR2 reads SASEGT. J lost 6 bases, V lost 5 bases, and 8 bases had no gene match. This CDR3 is built from 16 residues. This CDR3 is CASSRLAGGPSGELFF. Here the CDR3 DNA reads TGTGCCAGCAGTCGCCTAGCGGGAGGCCCCTCCGGGGAGCTGTTTTTT.

This clonotype was seen a few times. J is TRBJ1-1 and V is TRBV7-9; D is unclear. CDR1 is SEHNR and CDR2 is FQNEAQ in the germline V gene (reference sequence). Trimming left V 3 bases short and J 5 bases short, with 7 bases between. The CDR3 length is 12 residues. CDR3 sequence (DNA): TGTGCCAGCAGCTTGCCTGGTACTGAAGCTTTCTTT. Translation gives CASSLPGTEAFF.

This clonotype showed up many times. The chain carries TRBV9 and TRBJ2-7; no reliable D call. CDR3 length: 13 amino acids. The V and J ends lost 2 bases and 5 bases respectively, with 11 bases between them. Germline V gene lookup returns CDR1 SGDLS and CDR2 YYNGEE. DNA of the CDR3: TGTGCCAGCAGCGTTGGGCTAAGGAACGAGCAGTACTTC. It yields the protein CASSVGLRNEQYF.

This clonotype showed up many times. V gene TRBV6-1 combines with J gene TRBJ2-7, with unresolved D. The CDR3 has 13 amino acids. CDR1 MNHNS and CDR2 SASEGT come from the germline V gene. V was shortened by 4 bases and J by 2 bases, with 9 bases between the two germline ends. For the CDR3, the DNA is TGTGCCAGCAGTGTCGACCGAGCCTACGAGCAGTACTTC. This sequence encodes CASSVDRAYEQYF.

This clonotype showed up many times. The chain is built from TRBV7-9 and TRBJ2-3; D gene unclear. Germline CDR1 and CDR2: SEHNR and FQNEAQ (reference sequence). CDR3 length: 12 residues. The ends were cut back, 6 bases at V and 3 bases at J, with 7 bases in the middle. CDR3: CASRAGTDTQYF. The CDR3 DNA reads TGTGCCAGCAGAGCCGGGACAGATACGCAGTATTTT.

This clonotype appeared many times. J is TRBJ2-3 and V is TRBV7-2; D perhaps matches TRBD2 (6 bases). From germline, CDR1 is SGHTA and CDR2 FQGNSA. The length of the CDR3 is 15 residues. V lost 5 bases to trimming and J lost 0 bases, with 12 bases between them. The CDR3 region is CASSPGVASTDTQYF. As DNA, the CDR3 is TGTGCCAGCAGCCCGGGGGTAGCTAGCACAGATACGCAGTATTTT. Using reference TRBV7-2 and TRBJ2-3 for the parts outside the CDR3, the full variable domain is GAGVSQSPSNKVTEKGKDVELRCDPISGHTALYWYRQSLGQGLEFLIYFQGNSAPDKSGLPSDRFSAERTGGSVSTLTIQRTQQEDSAVYLCASSPGVASTDTQYFGPGTRLTVL.

This clonotype was seen repeatedly, ten times or more. The V call is TRBV29-1, the J call TRBJ2-3; D is possibly TRBD2 (5 bases). V shed 6 bases and J shed 2 bases, with 9 bases lying between them. Germline-derived CDR1 and CDR2 are SQVTM and ANQGSEA. The CDR3 length is 12 residues. In nucleotides, the CDR3 is TGCAGCGTGGACGGGAACACAGATACGCAGTATTTT. Amino acids: CSVDGNTDTQYF.

This clonotype appeared a few times. The chain is built from TRBV18 and TRBJ2-7, with a weak D call TRBD1 (5 bases). Germline lookup yields CDR1 KGHSH and CDR2 LQKENI. Trimming left V 2 bases short and J 4 bases short, with 12 bases between. CDR3 length equals 14 residues. The CDR3 protein is CASSPTSGWYEQYF. The CDR3 DNA reads TGTGCCAGCTCACCAACCTCAGGGTGGTACGAGCAGTACTTC.

This clonotype was seen more than once but under ten times. The genes are TRBV9 and TRBJ2-3, with unresolved D. This CDR3 spans 15 amino acids. Trimming took off 1 base at V and 4 bases at J, with 13 bases between the two ends. Germline CDR1 reads SGDLS; CDR2 reads YYNGEE. CDR3 loop: CASSVFPTNADTQYF. CDR3 sequence (DNA): TGTGCCAGCAGCGTATTCCCCACGAACGCAGATACGCAGTATTTT.

This clonotype showed up many times. DNA of the CDR3: TGTGCCAGCAGCTTACTAGCCCCGGGACTAGTGGAAGAGACCCAGTACTTC. Its protein is CASSLLAPGLVEETQYF. The rearrangement uses TRBV11-2 and TRBJ2-5, with 8 bases aligning to TRBD2. Trimming at V came to 2 bases and at J to 3 bases, leaving 11 bases not matched to a gene. This CDR3 has 17 amino acids. The germline V gene has CDR1 SGHAT and CDR2 FQNNGV.

This clonotype was detected ten times or more. This chain joins TRBV20-1 and TRBJ2-3; 8 bases match TRBD2. Germline V gene lookup returns CDR1 DFQATT and CDR2 SNEGSKA (reference sequence). J gave up 1 base and V 5 bases, and 11 bases lay outside the gene matches. The CDR3 contains 16 residues. The CDR3 DNA sequence: TGCAGTGCTGGCCCGCCTAGCGGGCAGGGCACAGATACGCAGTATTTT. It yields the protein CSAGPPSGQGTDTQYF.

This clonotype was seen a handful of times. CDR3 sequence (DNA): TGCAGTGCTAGAGGGAGGAATGAGCAGTTCTTC. It specifies CSARGRNEQFF. The chain recombines TRBV20-1 with TRBJ2-1, with D possibly matching TRBD2 (5 bases). The CDR3 consists of 11 residues. V lost 1 base, J lost 7 bases, and 5 bases lay in between. Germline V lookup: CDR1 DFQATT, CDR2 SNEGSKA (reference sequence).

This clonotype turned up a few times. The chain carries TRBV3-1 and TRBJ2-5; D remains ambiguous. Germline V lookup: CDR1 LGHDT, CDR2 YNNKEL (reference sequence). The V gene lost 0 bases and the J gene lost 2 bases, with 4 bases spanning the gap. The CDR3 length is 13 residues. As DNA, the CDR3 is TGTGCCAGCAGCCAAGAGCTTCAAGAGACCCAGTACTTC. Amino acids: CASSQELQETQYF.

This clonotype was seen only a few times. This chain links TRBV6-5 with TRBJ2-2; TRBD1 matches 7 bases. With V trimmed by 2 bases and J by 1 base, 7 bases remained unmatched. The CDR3 runs to 17 residues. Germline loops: CDR1 MNHEY, CDR2 SVGAGI. In DNA form, the CDR3 reads TGTGCCAGCAGTTACCCTAAGGACAGGCGGAACACCGGGGAGCTGTTTTTT. Translation gives CASSYPKDRRNTGELFF.

This clonotype was detected ten times or more. In DNA, the CDR3 is TGTGCCAGCAGCTTAGACTACGACCCCTTCACAGATACGCAGTATTTT. Translated: CASSLDYDPFTDTQYF. V is TRBV11-2 and J is TRBJ2-3, with D uncertain. This CDR3 is 16 amino acids long. In germline, CDR1 is SGHAT, CDR2 FQNNGV. Deletions cut 0 bases from V and 2 bases from J, with 12 bases between.

This clonotype occurred a few times. The rearrangement uses TRBV5-6 and TRBJ2-1; TRBD2 matches 7 bases. Germline V gene sequence: CDR1 SGHDT, CDR2 YYEEEE. The CDR3 runs to 15 residues. Trimming removed 4 bases from V and 2 bases from J; junction bases left unmatched: 6. The CDR3 loop is CASSLGLSAYNEQFF. The CDR3 DNA sequence: TGTGCCAGCAGCCTGGGACTATCTGCCTACAATGAGCAGTTCTTC. Complete variable domain (other parts from reference TRBV5-6 and TRBJ2-1): DAGVTQSPTHLIKTRGQQVTLRCSPKSGHDTVSWYQQALGQGPQFIFQYYEEEERQRGNFPDRFSGHQFPNYSSELNVNALLLGDSALYLCASSLGLSAYNEQFFGPGTRLTVL.

V and J are TRBV20-1 and TRBJ1-6, with 8 bases that match TRBD1. Germline V gives CDR1 DFQATT, CDR2 SNEGSKA (reference sequence). Losses at the gene ends were 5 bases for V and 7 bases for J; bases not matched to a gene: 10. The CDR3 runs 15 residues. CDR3 region: CSAHGGQGENSPLHF. The CDR3 nucleotides are TGCAGTGCTCACGGAGGACAGGGCGAAAATTCACCCCTCCACTTT.

This clonotype was detected many times. The rearrangement links TRBV7-8 to TRBJ2-5; a possible D gene is TRBD1 (6 bases). Trimming took 5 bases from V and 5 from J, leaving 18 bases between them. The germline gives CDR1 SGHVS, CDR2 FQNEAQ. The CDR3 consists of 15 residues. This chain's CDR3 is CASSEGVDLRETQYF. The DNA of the CDR3 is TGTGCCAGCAGCGAGGGGGTTGACCTGAGGGAGACCCAGTACTTC.

The chain uses TRBV24-1 and TRBJ1-1; D is unresolved. In germline, CDR1 is KGHDR, CDR2 SFDVKD. V was clipped by 0 bases and J by 1 base, with 8 bases between them. The CDR3 has 15 amino acids. The CDR3 sequence is CATSDLIAENTEAFF. The CDR3 DNA is TGTGCCACCAGTGATTTGATTGCCGAGAACACTGAAGCTTTCTTT.

The chain couples TRBV28 to TRBJ2-5; no definite D call. V was pared by 2 bases and J by 7 bases, with 8 bases between. The CDR3 is 12 amino acids. The germline gives CDR1 MDHEN, CDR2 SYDVKM. CDR3 nucleotide sequence: TGTGCCAGCAGTTTAGTTACCGGGACCCAGTACTTC. Its translation is CASSLVTGTQYF.

Note on this clonotype: This may be a read error: a much more frequent sequence differs by one nucleotide. The chain links TRBV20-1 to TRBJ1-1, with 7 bases aligning to TRBD1. V was pared by 4 bases and J by 2 bases, with 4 bases of the junction left unmatched. The CDR3 totals 13 residues. The germline gives CDR1 DFQATT, CDR2 SNEGSKA (reference sequence). CDR3 bases: TGCAGTGCTAAAAGGGGGCGCAACACTGAAGCTTTCTTT. Residues: CSAKRGRNTEAFF.

In its sample, this clonotype is medium-sized. J is TRBJ2-1 and V is TRBV20-1; 7 nucleotides align to TRBD2. CDR3 length: 16 amino acids. Per the germline V gene, CDR1 is DFQATT and CDR2 is SNEGSKA (reference sequence). V was pared by 0 bases and J by 4 bases, with 9 bases of the junction left unmatched. CDR3 coding DNA: TGCAGTGCTAGAGATTTTAGGGAGGGACTATACAATGAGCAGTTCTTC. It codes for CSARDFREGLYNEQFF.

This clonotype was seen many times. The rearrangement uses TRBV24-1 and TRBJ2-3; TRBD1 matches at 10 bases. The ends lost 7 bases at V and 7 bases at J; junction bases unmatched: 13. This CDR3 has 16 amino acids. The germline V gene has CDR1 KGHDR and CDR2 SFDVKD. The DNA for the CDR3 is TGTGCCACCAGGGGTCCCGGGACAGGGGATCTTCATACGCAGTATTTT. This gives the protein CATRGPGTGDLHTQYF.

This clonotype was seen ten or more times. J is TRBJ2-5 and V is TRBV20-1; the D is unclear. From germline, CDR1 is DFQATT and CDR2 SNEGSKA (reference sequence). V shed 1 base and J shed 1 base, with 4 bases lying between them. CDR3 length: 12 residues. For the CDR3, the DNA is TGCAGTGCTAGAGGAGCCCAAGAGACCCAGTACTTC. Amino acids: CSARGAQETQYF.

This clonotype was observed a handful of times. V and J are TRBV30 and TRBJ2-7; perhaps TRBD1 as D (5 bases). The germline V gene encodes CDR1 GTSNPN and CDR2 SVGIG (reference sequence). V dropped 3 bases and J dropped 3 bases, with 9 bases sitting between them. The CDR3 runs to 12 residues. The CDR3 protein is CAWSQGNYEQYF. Here the CDR3 DNA reads TGTGCCTGGAGCCAGGGTAACTACGAGCAGTACTTC.

This clonotype was detected ten times or more. Sequence at one end of the junction differs from germline and may be a read error. The chain has TRBV7-9 and TRBJ2-7; possibly TRBD1 for D (6 bases). Germline V lookup: CDR1 SEHNR, CDR2 FQNEAQ (reference sequence). The CDR3 is 12 amino acids. CDR3 sequence: CANSPTGPEQYF. DNA of the CDR3: TGTGCCAACAGCCCTACAGGGCCCGAGCAGTACTTC.

This clonotype appeared a few times. This chain joins TRBV5-1 and TRBJ2-1; 10 nucleotides match TRBD1. The CDR3 runs to 16 residues. CDR1 is SGHRS, CDR2 YFSETQ, per germline. V shed 4 bases and J 4 bases; nucleotides not matched to a gene: 8. The CDR3 nucleotides read TGCGCCAGCAGCGGCGACAGGGGGCGCCTATACAATGAGCAGTTCTTC. Translating gives CASSGDRGRLYNEQFF.

This clonotype was observed many times. The rearrangement links TRBV6-1 to TRBJ2-1, with 12 bases matching TRBD2. CDR3 size: 16 residues. The V and J ends lost 4 bases and 4 bases, in that order; junction bases with no gene match: 5. Germline lookup yields CDR1 MNHNS and CDR2 SASEGT. The CDR3 sequence: CASSAASGRAYNEQFF. CDR3 DNA: TGTGCCAGCAGTGCGGCTAGCGGGAGGGCGTACAATGAGCAGTTCTTC.